Listed below are T cell receptor beta chains from one sample, sequenced in a study of blood T cells in healthy people across ages. In TCRdb, the 5' RACE reads were re-called with MiXCR into one record per CDR3 protein. The table has around 990,000 distinct CDR3 sequences, roughly two fifths seen once. What was sequenced was blood. The receptor source for this set is a man aged 18 to 35 in good health. CDR3s include the opening cysteine and the closing phenylalanine or tryptophan. Fields, in order: V gene, clone size, J gene, D gene, CDR3 protein, CDR3 DNA. The D gene is left open where the match is weak. Clone size is stated in some rows and not others, as once, few, many or a class when expanded.

V: TRBV12-3/TRBV12-4
size: -
J: TRBJ1-1
D: -
CDR3: CASSLSAVNTEAFF
DNA: TGTGCCAGCAGTTTGTCGGCAGTGAACACTGAAGCTTTCTTT

V: TRBV7-2
size: -
J: TRBJ1-2
D: -
CDR3: CASSLGHQNYGYTF
DNA: TGTGCCAGCAGCTTAGGACACCAAAACTATGGCTACACCTTC

V: TRBV6-2/TRBV6-3
size: few
J: TRBJ1-1
D: -
CDR3: CASRPQGRAVYVSEAFF
DNA: TGTGCCAGCAGACCGCAGGGGCGCGCGGTGTATGTCTCTGAAGCTTTCTTT

V: TRBV24-1
size: -
J: TRBJ1-2
D: -
CDR3: CATSDPGVVVNGYTF
DNA: TGTGCCACCAGTGACCCAGGGGTGGTTGTGAATGGCTACACCTTC

V: TRBV20-1
size: -
J: TRBJ1-2
D: -
CDR3: CSARVTDFMDYTF
DNA: TGCAGTGCTAGAGTAACGGATTTTATGGACTACACCTTC

V: TRBV12-3/TRBV12-4
size: many
J: TRBJ1-1
D: -
CDR3: CASSLRDMNTEAFF
DNA: TGTGCCAGCAGTTTAAGGGACATGAACACTGAAGCTTTCTTT

V: TRBV7-9
size: few
J: TRBJ2-3
D: TRBD2
CDR3: CASSSRLAGETDTQYF
DNA: TGTGCCAGCAGCTCGAGACTAGCGGGGGAGACAGATACGCAGTATTTT

V: TRBV7-2
size: -
J: TRBJ2-3
D: -
CDR3: CASSLGRTERTDTQYF
DNA: TGTGCCAGCAGCTTGGGAAGGACAGAGCGCACAGATACGCAGTATTTT

V: TRBV29-1
size: -
J: TRBJ1-1
D: -
CDR3: CSVARVVNTEAFF
DNA: TGCAGCGTTGCCCGGGTCGTGAACACTGAAGCTTTCTTT

V: TRBV6-5
size: few
J: TRBJ1-4
D: -
CDR3: CASSLEKMNEKLFF
DNA: TGTGCCAGCAGTCTGGAGAAGATGAATGAAAAACTGTTTTTT

V: TRBV5-1
size: -
J: TRBJ2-3
D: TRBD1
CDR3: CASSVTGESDTQYF
DNA: TGCGCCAGCAGCGTGACAGGGGAATCAGATACGCAGTATTTT